The clone carrying this T cell receptor beta chain came up a few times. The data were obtained in a study of blood T cell repertoires in COVID-19. Study information: Spain, Italy and the United States supplied samples that represented acute and convalescent COVID-19. Nucleic acid was either cDNA or gDNA, and it came from T cells, B-cell-depleted T cells, or PBMCs.

TCRdb keeps only in-frame clones here, not all; method: immunoSEQ multiplex PCR. The sample lists about 54,000 clones; approximately 85% were seen once. V was clipped by 5 bases and J by 0 bases; unmatched bases: 10. The CDR3 extends over 17 amino acids. Per the germline V gene, CDR1 is MDHEN and CDR2 is SYDVKM. Sample: peripheral blood. The chain is built from TRBV28 and TRBJ2-4, with 7 bases identical to TRBD2. The clonotype comes from a human donor in a cohort sampled during active COVID-19. DNA of the CDR3: TGTGCCAGCAGTAACCTAGGGGAGGGCCTAGCCAAAAACATTCAGTACTTC. Its protein product is CASSNLGEGLAKNIQYF.